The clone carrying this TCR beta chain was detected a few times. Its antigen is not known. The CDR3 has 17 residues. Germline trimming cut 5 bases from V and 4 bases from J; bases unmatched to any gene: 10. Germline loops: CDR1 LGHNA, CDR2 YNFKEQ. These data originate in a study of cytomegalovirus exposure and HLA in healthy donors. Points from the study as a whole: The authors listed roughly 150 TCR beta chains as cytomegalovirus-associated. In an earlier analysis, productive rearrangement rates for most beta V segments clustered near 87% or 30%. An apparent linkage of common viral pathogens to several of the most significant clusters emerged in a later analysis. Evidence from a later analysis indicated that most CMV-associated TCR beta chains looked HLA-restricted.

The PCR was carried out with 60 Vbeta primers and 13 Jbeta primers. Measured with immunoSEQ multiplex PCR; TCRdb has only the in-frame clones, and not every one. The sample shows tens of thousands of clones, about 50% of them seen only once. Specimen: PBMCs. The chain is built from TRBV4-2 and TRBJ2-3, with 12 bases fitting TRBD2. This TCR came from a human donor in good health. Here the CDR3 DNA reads TGTGCCAGCAGCGAGGAAACTCTAGCGGGAGGGCCAGATACGCAGTATTTT. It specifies CASSEETLAGGPDTQYF.